What follows are 20 T cell receptor beta chains derived from one specimen sequenced in a study of T-cell memory formation after mild COVID-19 (dated by TCRdb to the early 2020s). The protocol used for the library was 5' RACE. The instrument given in TCRdb is Illumina NovaSeq 6000. TCRdb reprocessed the public reads (quality trimming at Q25 with fastp, clone calling with MiXCR) and kept in-frame beta chains. Every CDR3 protein is listed once, alongside the most common genes and DNA of its rows. The sample contains about 430,000 distinct CDR3 sequences, about 20% of them found a single time. Roughly 21% of the sample rests with the top ten. Material for sequencing was PBMCs or a T cell subset sorted from them (not recorded which). All receptors derive from a man aged 18 to 29 who had mild COVID-19 (a few samples of this study predate the infection). The sample titles of this study are shuffled in the database, so cell type and time point are left out; the donor was told from shared clones.

The chain couples TRBV4-1 to TRBJ1-2; TRBD1 agrees at 11 bases. Germline V gives CDR1 MGHRA, CDR2 YSYEKL. V was clipped by 5 bases and J by 8 bases; unmatched bases: 13. This CDR3 contains 16 residues. CDR3 nucleotide sequence: TGCGCCAGCAGCTCAGGACAGGGGGCCCGAATTAGGGGCTACACCTTC. It specifies CASSSGQGARIRGYTF.

In this sample, this clonotype turned up a few times. The genes are TRBV12-3 or TRBV12-4 and TRBJ2-6, with D unresolved. V lost 1 base to trimming and J lost 2 bases, with 3 bases between them. The CDR3 has 14 amino acids. The CDR3 DNA follows: TGTGCCAGCAGTTTAGGGACTGGGGCCAACGTCCTGACTTTC. This sequence encodes CASSLGTGANVLTF.

J is TRBJ2-1 and V is TRBV4-2, with TRBD2 matching over 14 bases. The CDR3 runs 15 residues. Losses at the gene ends were 5 bases for V and 5 bases for J; bases not matched to a gene: 2. Germline assignment: CDR1 LGHNA and CDR2 YNFKEQ. CDR3 protein: CASSGTSGGHNEQFF. CDR3 coding DNA: TGTGCCAGCAGCGGGACTAGCGGGGGCCACAATGAGCAGTTCTTC.

The V and J genes are TRBV20-1 and TRBJ2-3; 7 bases agree with TRBD2. The CDR3 loop spans 15 amino acids. Germline V gene sequence: CDR1 DFQATT, CDR2 SNEGSKA (reference sequence). Unmatched junction bases numbered 7, after V lost 2 bases and J lost 2 bases. Here the CDR3 DNA reads TGCAGTGCTAGAAAAAAGCGGGGCCTCACAGATACGCAGTATTTT. The encoded protein is CSARKKRGLTDTQYF.

This clonotype came up a few times. This rearrangement joins TRBV28 to TRBJ1-4; TRBD1 matches at 8 bases. The CDR3 runs 14 residues. J gave up 7 bases and V 5 bases, and 6 bases lay outside the gene matches. Germline assignment: CDR1 MDHEN and CDR2 SYDVKM. As DNA, the CDR3 is TGTGCCAGCAGTACCACAGGGGGGGGTGAAAAACTGTTTTTT. This encodes CASSTTGGGEKLFF.

The chain links TRBV5-6 to TRBJ1-2; D perhaps matches TRBD1 (5 bases). The V end was cut by 1 base, the J end by 8 bases, with 12 bases between. Germline assignment: CDR1 SGHDT and CDR2 YYEEEE. This CDR3 is 13 amino acids long. DNA of the CDR3: TGTGCCAGCAGCTTGACCGGGACGAGGGGCTACACCTTC. Protein: CASSLTGTRGYTF.

The chain recombines TRBV4-1 with TRBJ2-5; tentatively, D is TRBD1 or TRBD2 (5 bases each). This CDR3 has 13 amino acids. The germline gives CDR1 MGHRA, CDR2 YSYEKL. V lost 0 bases and J lost 12, with 14 bases in between. The CDR3, as DNA: TGCGCCAGCAGCCAAGACGGGATGGGGCCTGAGTACTTC. It yields the protein CASSQDGMGPEYF.

This clonotype has only a few counts. In DNA, the CDR3 is TGTGCCAGCAGTTACAGGGGGCGAGGCTATGGCTACACCTTC. Its translation: CASSYRGRGYGYTF. The chain is built from TRBV6-5 and TRBJ1-2, with 7 bases that match TRBD1. From germline, CDR1 is MNHEY and CDR2 SVGAGI. The J segment lost 4 bases and the V segment lost 2 bases, leaving 4 bases of the junction unmatched. The CDR3 totals 14 residues.

This clonotype has more than one count but fewer than ten. The gene calls are TRBV5-6 and TRBJ2-2; 7 bases map to TRBD2. Per the germline V gene, CDR1 is SGHDT and CDR2 is YYEEEE. CDR3 size: 13 residues. After removal of 2 bases from V and 7 bases from J, the junction contained 2 bases not matched to a gene. CDR3: CASSFSGYGELFF. Written as DNA, the CDR3 is TGTGCCAGCAGCTTTAGCGGGTACGGGGAGCTGTTTTTT.

At least ten counts were recorded for this clonotype. The chain uses TRBV12-5 and TRBJ2-2, with 13 nucleotides matching TRBD2. This CDR3 has 17 residues. After removal of 1 base from V and 5 bases from J, the junction contained 4 bases not matched to a gene. Per the germline V gene, CDR1 is LGHNT and CDR2 is FRNRAP. CDR3 DNA: TGTGCTAGTGGTTTGGCCGGGACTAGCGGGGTTACCGGGGAGCTGTTTTTT. Translating it yields CASGLAGTSGVTGELFF.

This clonotype has at least ten counts. The chain links TRBV5-1 to TRBJ2-1; D gene unclear. V was pared by 1 base and J by 0 bases, with 8 bases between. There are 15 residues in the CDR3. Germline CDR1 and CDR2: SGHRS and YFSETQ. CDR3 coding DNA: TGCGCCAGCAGCTTGTGGGGTATCTCCTACAATGAGCAGTTCTTC. This translates into CASSLWGISYNEQFF.

The rearrangement links TRBV27 to TRBJ1-6, with TRBD1 as a possible D gene (5 bases). Deletions cut 10 bases from V and 6 bases from J, with 13 bases between. CDR1 MNHEY and CDR2 SMNVEV come from the germline V gene (reference sequence). The CDR3 consists of 13 residues. CDR3 loop: CATGTPFNSPLHF. In DNA form, the CDR3 reads TGTGCCACCGGGACGCCTTTTAATTCACCCCTCCACTTT.

This clonotype has just a few counts. The chain joins TRBV25-1 to TRBJ2-5; D is perhaps TRBD1 (5 bases). Germline CDR1 is MGHDK and CDR2 is SYGVNS. Trimming cost V 4 bases and J 3 bases, with 15 bases left between them. The CDR3 is made up of 15 amino acids. DNA of the CDR3: TGTGCCAGCAGTGGCCCGCCAGGGTGGGAAGAGACCCAGTACTTC. Translating gives CASSGPPGWEETQYF. Supplemented by reference TRBV25-1 and TRBJ2-5, the full variable domain reads EADIYQTPRYLVIGTGKKITLECSQTMGHDKMYWYQQDPGMELHLIHYSYGVNSTEKGDLSSESTVSRIRTEHFPLTLESARPSHTSQYLCASSGPPGWEETQYFGPGTRLLVL.

This clonotype turned up a few times. This chain links TRBV11-1 with TRBJ2-3; D is unclear. Germline V gene sequence: CDR1 SGHAT, CDR2 FQDESV (reference sequence). The CDR3 totals 16 residues. Trimming took off 7 bases at V and 0 bases at J, with 17 bases between the two ends. The CDR3 DNA is TGTGCCAGCAAAAGGAACGGGCGAACTAGCACAGATACGCAGTATTTT. It translates to CASKRNGRTSTDTQYF. Full variable domain (rest looked up from reference TRBV11-1 and TRBJ2-3): EAEVAQSPRYKITEKSQAVAFWCDPISGHATLYWYRQILGQGPELLVQFQDESVVDDSQLPKDRFSAERLKGVDSTLKIQPAELGDSAMYLCASKRNGRTSTDTQYFGPGTRLTVL.

The rearrangement uses TRBV19 and TRBJ2-1, with TRBD1 matching 7 bases. CDR1 LNHDA and CDR2 SQIVND come from the germline V gene (reference sequence). The V gene end was trimmed by 6 bases and the J gene end by 6 bases; junction bases not matched to a gene: 8. The CDR3 has 14 residues. The CDR3, as DNA: TGTGCCAGTAGCACCTCTGGGACAGCCAATGAGCAGTTCTTC. Protein sequence: CASSTSGTANEQFF.

This clonotype came up a few times. The DNA for the CDR3 is TGTGCCAGCTCACTACGGGGACAGGGGGATCCGACTGAAGCTTTCTTT. Protein sequence: CASSLRGQGDPTEAFF. The chain employs TRBV18 and TRBJ1-1; TRBD1 aligns across 11 bases. The CDR3 runs 16 residues. Germline V CDR1 and CDR2: KGHSH, LQKENI. The V and J ends lost 4 bases and 5 bases, in that order; junction bases with no gene match: 9.

This clonotype was counted between two and nine times. The rearrangement uses TRBV3-2 and TRBJ2-5; TRBD1, the D gene given by the table, was not confirmed from the DNA. TRBV3-2 is a documented pseudogene. This CDR3 is built from 15 residues. This CDR3 is CASSPGGQIQETQYF. Written as DNA, the CDR3 is TGTGCCAGCAGCCCAGGGGGACAGATTCAAGAGACCCAGTACTTC.

V and J are TRBV4-1 and TRBJ1-1; no clear D gene. CDR3 length: 13 amino acids. V was clipped by 4 bases and J by 1 base, with 7 bases between them. The germline CDR1 and CDR2 sequences are MGHRA and YSYEKL. The CDR3 DNA sequence: TGCGCCAGCAGCCCCGTCCAGAACACTGAAGCTTTCTTT. This encodes CASSPVQNTEAFF.

The table lists this clonotype with a few counts. The genes are TRBV18 and TRBJ1-2; D ambiguous. Per the germline V gene, CDR1 is KGHSH and CDR2 is LQKENI. This CDR3 spans 11 amino acids. The V gene lost 5 bases and the J gene lost 8 bases, with 9 bases spanning the gap. The DNA for the CDR3 is TGTGCCAGCTCATGGGCTGAGGGCTACACCTTC. Translation gives CASSWAEGYTF.

The chain recombines TRBV7-2 with TRBJ1-1; 7 nucleotides match TRBD1. J lost 0 bases, V lost 4 bases, and 5 bases had no gene match. Per the germline V gene, CDR1 is SGHTA and CDR2 is FQGNSA. This CDR3 is 15 amino acids long. CDR3 coding DNA: TGTGCCAGCAGCTCGTGGGACAGCATGAACACTGAAGCTTTCTTT. Protein sequence: CASSSWDSMNTEAFF.